This T cell receptor (beta chain) was documented in a study of blood T cell repertoires in COVID-19. Study at large: Material from acute and convalescent COVID-19 was sourced from the United States, Italy and Spain. Nucleic acid was either cDNA or gDNA, and it came from T cells, B-cell-depleted T cells, or PBMCs.

The CDR3 spans 14 residues. Germline V CDR1 and CDR2: SQVTM, ANQGSEA. V lost 7 bases, J lost 4 bases, and 9 bases stayed unmatched. In the authors' methods: The assay estimated nucleated cells by amplifying reference gene primers. Data came from immunoSEQ multiplex PCR; TCRdb stores just in-frame clones and leaves some out. Clonal size and the V and J genes are those of that table, whereas D and trimming came from the DNA. The sample records tens of thousands of clones, around three quarters being singletons. This clonotype was sampled from a man aged 60-69 years with acute or convalescent COVID-19. Sequencing was done on a sample of peripheral blood. The chain links TRBV29-1 to TRBJ2-1, with 8 bases lining up with TRBD2. The CDR3 DNA reads TGCAGCGGAGATCCTAGCGGGCAATACAATGAGCAGTTCTTC. It specifies CSGDPSGQYNEQFF.